These 21 T cell receptor beta chains originate from one sample sequenced in a study of STAT5B mutations in CD4+ large granular lymphocyte leukemia. Libraries were prepared by immunoSEQ multiplex PCR; TCRdb keeps only in-frame clonotypes and omits some of them. The sample records roughly 21,000 clones, roughly three quarters being singletons. Sequenced input: CD4+ T cells from blood buffy coats. Every receptor here comes from a human donor in good health.

The chain couples TRBV6-1 to TRBJ1-2; possible D gene TRBD1, 5 bases. Per the germline V gene, CDR1 is MNHNS and CDR2 is SASEGT. Trimming took 4 bases from V and 4 from J, leaving 16 bases between them. This CDR3 contains 15 residues. The CDR3 bases are TGTGCCAGCAGTGCGAGCTCCGGGACGTTCTATGGCTACACCTTC. The encoded protein is CASSASSGTFYGYTF.

CDR3 sequence (DNA): TGTGCCAGCAGCTTAGGTCGAGCCGTGAACACTGAAGCTTTCTTT. It translates to CASSLGRAVNTEAFF. The V and J genes are TRBV11-3 and TRBJ1-1; D gene unclear. The CDR3 is 15 residues long. Germline V gene sequence: CDR1 SGHNT, CDR2 YENEEA. V was trimmed by 1 base and J by 0 bases, leaving 9 bases between them.

The chain recombines TRBV7-8 with TRBJ1-2, with unresolved D. CDR3 length: 13 amino acids. Per the germline V gene, CDR1 is SGHVS and CDR2 is FQNEAQ. Trimming cost V 4 bases and J 4 bases, with 10 bases left between them. The CDR3 nucleotides are TGTGCCAGCAGCTCCCCTCCTTCCTATGGCTACACCTTC. Protein: CASSSPPSYGYTF.

The J gene is TRBJ2-7, the V gene TRBV11-2; tentative D call: TRBD2 (5 bases). Trimming pared 5 bases from V and 2 bases from J, leaving 13 bases between. The CDR3 consists of 14 residues. Germline V gives CDR1 SGHAT, CDR2 FQNNGV. Here the CDR3 reads CASSPDCLTYEQYF. In DNA form, the CDR3 reads TGTGCCAGCAGCCCGGACTGCCTTACCTACGAGCAGTACTTC. The full variable domain, its missing parts supplied by reference TRBV11-2 and TRBJ2-7, is EAGVAQSPRYKIIEKRQSVAFWCNPISGHATLYWYQQILGQGPKLLIQFQNNGVVDDSQLPKDRFSAERLKGVDSTLKIQPAKLEDSAVYLCASSPDCLTYEQYFGPGTRLTVT.

The chain recombines TRBV6-5 with TRBJ2-6, with D perhaps matching TRBD1 or TRBD2 (5 bases each). Germline assignment: CDR1 MNHEY and CDR2 SVGAGI. Trimming cost V 8 bases and J 2 bases, with 10 bases left between them. The CDR3 runs 14 residues. Written as DNA, the CDR3 is TGTGCCAGCGGTGGGGGAGCTGGGGCCAACGTCCTGACTTTC. Translated: CASGGGAGANVLTF.

The gene calls are TRBV7-2 and TRBJ2-5; D unclear. CDR1 is SGHTA, CDR2 FQGNSA, per germline. V lost 0 bases and J lost 4, with 9 bases in between. There are 14 residues in the CDR3. CDR3 nucleotides: TGTGCCAGCAGCTTAGCAGGTACCGGAGAGACCCAGTACTTC. Translation: CASSLAGTGETQYF. Together with reference TRBV7-2 and TRBJ2-5, the CDR3 gives the full variable domain: GAGVSQSPSNKVTEKGKDVELRCDPISGHTALYWYRQSLGQGLEFLIYFQGNSAPDKSGLPSDRFSAERTGGSVSTLTIQRTQQEDSAVYLCASSLAGTGETQYFGPGTRLLVL.

This chain joins TRBV27 and TRBJ2-7, with 7 bases identical to TRBD2. The CDR3 spans 14 residues. V shed 6 bases and J 6 bases; nucleotides not matched to a gene: 11. Germline V gene lookup returns CDR1 MNHEY and CDR2 SMNVEV (reference sequence). The CDR3: CASSPPGLGFEQYF. The CDR3 nucleotides read TGTGCCAGCAGCCCCCCCGGACTAGGTTTCGAGCAGTACTTC.

CDR3 region: CASSLSTTGRGTEAFF. The CDR3 nucleotides are TGTGCCAGCAGTTTATCGACTACAGGGCGGGGCACTGAAGCTTTCTTT. The rearrangement links TRBV27 to TRBJ1-1; D may be TRBD1 (6 bases). Germline assignment: CDR1 MNHEY and CDR2 SMNVEV (reference sequence). The germline V and J ends were trimmed by 0 bases and 4 bases, with 15 bases remaining between them. CDR3 length equals 16 residues.

The V and J genes are TRBV7-2 and TRBJ1-3; possible D gene TRBD1, 6 bases. The CDR3 has 15 amino acids. The germline V and J ends were trimmed by 5 bases and 0 bases, with 11 bases remaining between them. Looked up from germline, CDR1 is SGHTA and CDR2 is FQGNSA. Written as DNA, the CDR3 is TGTGCCAGCAGCCCGAGGACAGTCTCTGGAAACACCATATATTTT. The encoded protein is CASSPRTVSGNTIYF.

The chain combines TRBV7-3 with TRBJ2-6; D is undetermined. The CDR3 is made up of 15 amino acids. The germline V gene encodes CDR1 SGHTA and CDR2 FQGTGA. The V end was cut by 2 bases, the J end by 4 bases, with 9 bases between. CDR3 sequence reads: CASSLAAPGANVLTF. For the CDR3, the DNA is TGTGCCAGCAGCTTAGCCGCCCCCGGGGCCAACGTCCTGACTTTC.

This clone was counted only a few times. J is TRBJ2-7 and V is TRBV5-4; 9 bases are shared with TRBD1. From germline, CDR1 is SGHNT and CDR2 YYREEE (reference sequence). With V trimmed by 4 bases and J by 0 bases, 5 bases remained unmatched. The CDR3 spans 15 residues. CDR3 region: CASSPGTGISYEQYF. Here the CDR3 DNA reads TGTGCCAGCAGCCCCGGGACAGGGATCTCCTACGAGCAGTACTTC.

This rearrangement joins TRBV18 to TRBJ2-3; D is possibly TRBD2 (5 bases). The CDR3 covers 15 residues. CDR1 and CDR2 (germline): KGHSH, LQKENI. Trimming stripped 4 bases from V and 4 bases from J, with 15 bases between. The CDR3 coding sequence is TGTGCCAGCTCACAGTCGAGCGGAGGAGCAGATACGCAGTATTTT. Translating it yields CASSQSSGGADTQYF.

The chain joins TRBV19 to TRBJ2-3; maybe TRBD2 (6 bases). Germline lookup yields CDR1 LNHDA and CDR2 SQIVND (reference sequence). Trimming removed 3 bases from V and 4 bases from J, with 11 bases in between. This CDR3 has 14 amino acids. Written as DNA, the CDR3 is TGTGCCAGTAGTATGTACACGGGGGCAGATACGCAGTATTTT. It specifies CASSMYTGADTQYF.

This chain uses TRBV6-5 with TRBJ1-1; 8 nucleotides match TRBD1. CDR1 and CDR2 from the germline V gene are MNHEY and SVGAGI. V shed 5 bases and J 2 bases; nucleotides not matched to a gene: 4. CDR3 size: 14 residues. In nucleotides, the CDR3 is TGTGCCAGCAGTCGAGGGACAGGTAACACTGAAGCTTTCTTT. Amino acids: CASSRGTGNTEAFF.

This chain joins TRBV28 and TRBJ1-3, with unresolved D. The CDR3 sequence is 15 residues long. V gave up 5 bases and J gave up 4 bases, with 15 bases separating them. Germline-derived CDR1 and CDR2 are MDHEN and SYDVKM. CDR3 in amino acids: CASSPSGARGNTIYF. The CDR3 nucleotides are TGTGCCAGCAGTCCCTCTGGAGCACGAGGAAACACCATATATTTT.

The chain links TRBV5-1 to TRBJ2-3, with D perhaps TRBD1 or TRBD2 (5 bases each). The CDR3 extends over 15 amino acids. CDR1 and CDR2 from the germline V gene are SGHRS and YFSETQ. V was pared by 4 bases and J by 0 bases, with 12 bases between. The CDR3 here is CASSRDEKSTDTQYF. CDR3 sequence (DNA): TGCGCCAGCAGCCGGGACGAGAAGAGCACAGATACGCAGTATTTT.

This sequence joins TRBV5-1 and TRBJ2-5, with TRBD1 as a possible D gene (5 bases). V lost 1 base to trimming and J lost 2 bases, with 15 bases between them. The germline V gene has CDR1 SGHRS and CDR2 YFSETQ. The CDR3 contains 16 residues. For the CDR3, the DNA is TGCGCCAGCAGCTTGAAAGGGGCGCGTGGTCAAGAGACCCAGTACTTC. Translation: CASSLKGARGQETQYF.

The CDR3: CATGLFGANVLTF. The CDR3, as DNA: TGTGCCACAGGGCTTTTTGGGGCCAACGTCCTGACTTTC. This chain joins TRBV19 and TRBJ2-6; a weak D match, TRBD1 (5 bases). Deletions cut 10 bases from V and 3 bases from J, with 10 bases between. Germline assignment: CDR1 LNHDA and CDR2 SQIVND (reference sequence). CDR3 length: 13 amino acids.

The genes are TRBV6-4 and TRBJ2-1; 11 bases align to TRBD2. This CDR3 comprises 15 residues. With V trimmed by 4 bases and J by 5 bases, 4 bases remained unmatched. Germline V lookup: CDR1 MRHNA, CDR2 SNTAGT. CDR3 sequence reads: CASSVTSGSHNEQFF. The CDR3 DNA follows: TGTGCCAGCAGTGTTACTAGCGGGAGCCACAATGAGCAGTTCTTC.

The chain combines TRBV29-1 with TRBJ1-5; 9 nucleotides line up with TRBD1. The CDR3 has 15 amino acids. V shed 6 bases and J 7 bases; nucleotides not matched to a gene: 13. The germline V gene has CDR1 SQVTM and CDR2 ANQGSEA. CDR3 loop: CSVSSGQGIDQPQHF. The CDR3 DNA follows: TGCAGCGTCAGCTCGGGACAGGGTATCGACCAGCCCCAGCATTTT.

The chain has TRBV14 and TRBJ2-1; D remains unclear. Germline CDR1 is SGHDN and CDR2 is FVKESK. Trimming stripped 2 bases from V and 4 bases from J, with 0 bases between. CDR3 size: 11 residues. The CDR3 loop is CASSQYNEQFF. In DNA, the CDR3 is TGTGCCAGCAGCCAATACAATGAGCAGTTCTTC.